The clone carrying this TCR beta chain was observed a single time. With 6 bases clipped from V and 9 bases from J, the junction kept 0 bases outside the gene matches. Germline CDR1 reads SGHTA; CDR2 reads FQGNSA. The CDR3 length is 11 residues. The data derive from a study of blood T cell repertoires in COVID-19. On the study more broadly: COVID-19 samples collected from the United States, Italy and Spain covered acute and convalescent phases. In each case, the material was cDNA or gDNA derived from T cells, B-cell-depleted T cells, or PBMCs.

Repertoires were generated with immunoSEQ multiplex PCR, while TCRdb's copy carries only in-frame clones and drops some. Of about 140,000 clones listed, around four fifths are singletons. The J gene is TRBJ2-1, the V gene TRBV7-2, with 9 bases matching TRBD1. Sequencing used PBMCs or T cells enriched from blood (not recorded which). This TCR came from a man aged 65-85 years who had been exposed to COVID-19. Here the CDR3 DNA reads TGTGCCAGCAGGGACAGGGGTGAGCAGTTCTTC. Its protein product is CASRDRGEQFF.